This T cell receptor beta chain was captured in a study of cytomegalovirus exposure and HLA in healthy donors. Study observations and caveats: Researchers left out some V segments, among them TRBV6-2 and TRBV6-3, as indistinguishable.

Worth noting for this clone: Its specificity is unknown.

These donors counted as nominally healthy when sampled, but unrecorded immune exposures were likely. The PCR was carried out with 60 Vbeta primers and 13 Jbeta primers. Here immunoSEQ multiplex PCR was the method, and the copy in TCRdb shows in-frame clones only, minus some. This table holds approximately 150,000 clones, around 60% found once. The V gene lost 3 bases and the J gene lost 3 bases, with 15 bases spanning the gap. This CDR3 contains 16 residues. Germline V lookup: CDR1 MNHNS, CDR2 SASEGT. Sequenced: PBMCs. The TCR was taken from a woman aged 55 to 70 in good health and CMV-seropositive. The rearrangement uses TRBV6-1 and TRBJ1-3; the D is unclear. The CDR3 nucleotides are TGTGCCAGCAGTGAGGGAGGAGGGTCCGGTGGAAACACCATATATTTT. Its translation: CASSEGGGSGGNTIYF.